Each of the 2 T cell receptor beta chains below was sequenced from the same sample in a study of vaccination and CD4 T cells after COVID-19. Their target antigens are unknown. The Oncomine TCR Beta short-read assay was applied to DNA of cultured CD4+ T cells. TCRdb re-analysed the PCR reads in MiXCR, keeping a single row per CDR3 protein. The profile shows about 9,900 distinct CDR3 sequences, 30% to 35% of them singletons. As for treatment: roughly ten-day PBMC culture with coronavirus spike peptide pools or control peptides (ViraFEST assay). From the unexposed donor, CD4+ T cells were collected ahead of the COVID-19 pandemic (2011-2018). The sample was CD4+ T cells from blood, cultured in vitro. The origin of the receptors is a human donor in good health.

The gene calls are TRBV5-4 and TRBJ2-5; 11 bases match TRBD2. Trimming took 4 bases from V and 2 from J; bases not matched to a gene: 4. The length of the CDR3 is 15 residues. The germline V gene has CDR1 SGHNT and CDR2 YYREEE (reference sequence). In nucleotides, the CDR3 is TGTGCCAGCAGCCTTCGACTAGCGGGACAAGAGACCCAGTACTTC. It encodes CASSLRLAGQETQYF.

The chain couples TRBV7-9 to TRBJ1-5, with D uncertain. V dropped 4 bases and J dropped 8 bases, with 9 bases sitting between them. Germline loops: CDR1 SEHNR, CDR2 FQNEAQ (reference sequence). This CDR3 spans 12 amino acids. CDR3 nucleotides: TGTGCCAGCAGCTGGGATTTCGAGCCCCAGCATTTT. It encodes CASSWDFEPQHF. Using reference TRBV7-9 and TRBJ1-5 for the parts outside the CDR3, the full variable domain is DTGVSQNPRHKITKRGQNVTFRCDPISEHNRLYWYRQTLGQGPEFLTYFQNEAQLEKSRLLSDRFSAERPKGSFSTLEIQRTEQGDSAMYLCASSWDFEPQHFGDGTRLSIL.